The TCR beta chain described here comes from a study of T cells in Graves' hyperthyroidism and ophthalmopathy. TCR beta CDR3 sequences were amplified from RNA transcripts. A first-round RT-PCR of the TCR CDR3 used the HTBI primer set. TCRdb re-derived calls from the multiplex PCR reads in MiXCR, one entry per CDR3 protein. The sample records 300,000 to 450,000 distinct CDR3 sequences, approximately 17% being singletons. CDR3 length equals 13 residues. V lost 4 bases and J 2 bases, leaving 5 bases between the germline ends. Germline V gene data show CDR1 as MNHEY and CDR2 as SMNVEV (reference sequence). This clonotype was seen at least ten times.

The sample consisted of blood. The sequence came from a woman between 25 and 40 years old with Graves' hyperthyroidism that later progressed to Graves' ophthalmopathy. V and J are TRBV27 and TRBJ2-2, with D hard to call. DNA of the CDR3: TGTGCCAGCAGTTCCCTCAACACCGGGGAGCTGTTTTTT. Translated: CASSSLNTGELFF.